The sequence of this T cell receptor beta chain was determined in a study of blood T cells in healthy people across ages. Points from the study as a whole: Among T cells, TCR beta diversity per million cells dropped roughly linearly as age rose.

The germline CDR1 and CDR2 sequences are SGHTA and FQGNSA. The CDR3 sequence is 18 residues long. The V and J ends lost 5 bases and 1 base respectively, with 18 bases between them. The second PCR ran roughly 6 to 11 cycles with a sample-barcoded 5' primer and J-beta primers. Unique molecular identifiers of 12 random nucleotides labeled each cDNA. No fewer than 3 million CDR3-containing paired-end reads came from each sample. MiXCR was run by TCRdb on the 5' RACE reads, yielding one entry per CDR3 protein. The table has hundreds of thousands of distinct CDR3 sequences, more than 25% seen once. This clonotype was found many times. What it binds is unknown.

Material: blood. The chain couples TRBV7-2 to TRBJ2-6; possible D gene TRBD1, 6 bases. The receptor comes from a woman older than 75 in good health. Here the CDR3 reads CASSPRQAITSGANVLTF. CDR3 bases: TGTGCCAGCAGCCCTCGACAGGCTATAACTTCTGGGGCCAACGTCCTGACTTTC.